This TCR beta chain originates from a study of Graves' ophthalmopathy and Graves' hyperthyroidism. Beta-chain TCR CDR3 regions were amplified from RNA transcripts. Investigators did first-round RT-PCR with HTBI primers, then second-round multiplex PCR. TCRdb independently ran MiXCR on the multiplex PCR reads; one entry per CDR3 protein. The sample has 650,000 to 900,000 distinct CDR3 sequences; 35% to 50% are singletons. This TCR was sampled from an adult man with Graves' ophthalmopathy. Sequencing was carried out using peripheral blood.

The CDR3 region is CASRDGCGLAFF. Here the CDR3 DNA reads TGTGCCAGCCGGGACGGCTGCGGTTTAGCTTTCTTT. The chain employs TRBV6-4 and TRBJ1-1, with D perhaps TRBD1 (5 bases). Per the germline V gene, CDR1 is MRHNA and CDR2 is SNTAGT. CDR3 length: 12 amino acids. Trimming shortened V by 8 bases and J by 10 bases, and 17 bases separated the two germline ends.